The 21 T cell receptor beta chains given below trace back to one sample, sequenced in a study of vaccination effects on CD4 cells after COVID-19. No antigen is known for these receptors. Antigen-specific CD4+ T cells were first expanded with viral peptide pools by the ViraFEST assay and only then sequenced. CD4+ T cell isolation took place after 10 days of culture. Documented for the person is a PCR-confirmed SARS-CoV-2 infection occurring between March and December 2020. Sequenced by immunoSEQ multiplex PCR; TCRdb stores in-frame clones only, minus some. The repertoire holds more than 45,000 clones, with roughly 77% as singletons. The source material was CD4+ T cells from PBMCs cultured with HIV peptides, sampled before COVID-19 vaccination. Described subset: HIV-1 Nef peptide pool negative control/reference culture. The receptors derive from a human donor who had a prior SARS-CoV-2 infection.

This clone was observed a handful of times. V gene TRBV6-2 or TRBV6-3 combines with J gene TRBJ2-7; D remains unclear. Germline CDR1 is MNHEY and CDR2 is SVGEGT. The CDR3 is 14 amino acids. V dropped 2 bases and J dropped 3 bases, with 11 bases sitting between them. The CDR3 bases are TGTGCCAGCAGTTACATGGGCAGCAACTACGAGCAGTACTTC. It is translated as CASSYMGSNYEQYF.

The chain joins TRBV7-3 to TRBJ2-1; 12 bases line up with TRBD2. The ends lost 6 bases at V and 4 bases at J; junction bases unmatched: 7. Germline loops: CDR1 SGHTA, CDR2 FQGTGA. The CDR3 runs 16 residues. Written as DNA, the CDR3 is TGTGCCAGCAGACAAACTAGCGGGGGGTCGTACAATGAGCAGTTCTTC. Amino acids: CASRQTSGGSYNEQFF. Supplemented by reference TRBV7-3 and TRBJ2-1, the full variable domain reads GAGVSQTPSNKVTEKGKYVELRCDPISGHTALYWYRQSLGQGPEFLIYFQGTGAADDSGLPNDRFFAVRPEGSVSTLKIQRTERGDSAVYLCASRQTSGGSYNEQFFGPGTRLTVL.

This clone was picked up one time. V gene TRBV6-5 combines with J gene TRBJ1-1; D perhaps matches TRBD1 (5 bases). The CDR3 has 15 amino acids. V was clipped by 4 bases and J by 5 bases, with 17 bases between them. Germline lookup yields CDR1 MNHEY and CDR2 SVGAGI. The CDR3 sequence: CASSLRGTGRTEAFF. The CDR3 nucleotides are TGTGCCAGCAGTTTACGCGGGACGGGAAGGACTGAAGCTTTCTTT.

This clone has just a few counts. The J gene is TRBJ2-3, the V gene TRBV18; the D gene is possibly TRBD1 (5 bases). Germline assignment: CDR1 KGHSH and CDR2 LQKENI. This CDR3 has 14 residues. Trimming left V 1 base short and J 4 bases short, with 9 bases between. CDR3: CASSPRVGPDTQYF. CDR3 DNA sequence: TGTGCCAGCTCACCACGGGTGGGGCCAGATACGCAGTATTTT.

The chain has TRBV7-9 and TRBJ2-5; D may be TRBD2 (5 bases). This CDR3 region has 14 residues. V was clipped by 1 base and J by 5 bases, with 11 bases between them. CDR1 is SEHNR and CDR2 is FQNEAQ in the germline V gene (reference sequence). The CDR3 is CASSLGAREETQYF. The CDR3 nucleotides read TGTGCCAGCAGCTTAGGAGCTAGGGAGGAGACCCAGTACTTC.

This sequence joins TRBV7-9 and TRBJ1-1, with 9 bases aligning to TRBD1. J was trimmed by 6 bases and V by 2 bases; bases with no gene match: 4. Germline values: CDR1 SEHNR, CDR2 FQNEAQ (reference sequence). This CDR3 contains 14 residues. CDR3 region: CASSLPRTGAEAFF. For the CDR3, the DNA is TGTGCCAGCAGCTTACCTAGGACAGGGGCTGAAGCTTTCTTT.

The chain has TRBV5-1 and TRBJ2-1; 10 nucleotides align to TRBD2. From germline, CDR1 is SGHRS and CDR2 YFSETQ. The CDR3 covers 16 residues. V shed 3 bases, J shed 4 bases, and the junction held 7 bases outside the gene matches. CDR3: CASSWRTSGQYNEQFF. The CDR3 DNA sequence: TGCGCCAGCAGCTGGCGGACTAGCGGACAGTACAATGAGCAGTTCTTC. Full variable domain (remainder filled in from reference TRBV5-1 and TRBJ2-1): KAGVTQTPRYLIKTRGQQVTLSCSPISGHRSVSWYQQTPGQGLQFLFEYFSETQRNKGNFPGRFSGRQFSNSRSEMNVSTLELGDSALYLCASSWRTSGQYNEQFFGPGTRLTVL.

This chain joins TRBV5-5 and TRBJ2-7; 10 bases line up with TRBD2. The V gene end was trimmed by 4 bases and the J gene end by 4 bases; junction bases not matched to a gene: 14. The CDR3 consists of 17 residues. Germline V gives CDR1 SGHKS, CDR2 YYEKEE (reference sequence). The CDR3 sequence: CASSPSPGLAYPYEQYF. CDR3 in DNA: TGTGCCAGCAGCCCATCACCGGGACTAGCGTATCCTTACGAGCAGTACTTC.

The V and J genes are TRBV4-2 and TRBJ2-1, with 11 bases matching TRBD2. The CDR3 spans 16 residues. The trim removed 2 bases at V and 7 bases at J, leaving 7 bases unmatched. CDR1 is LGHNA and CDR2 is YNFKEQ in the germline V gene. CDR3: CASSQPSGRTHNEQFF. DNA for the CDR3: TGTGCCAGCAGCCAACCTAGCGGGAGGACCCATAATGAGCAGTTCTTC.

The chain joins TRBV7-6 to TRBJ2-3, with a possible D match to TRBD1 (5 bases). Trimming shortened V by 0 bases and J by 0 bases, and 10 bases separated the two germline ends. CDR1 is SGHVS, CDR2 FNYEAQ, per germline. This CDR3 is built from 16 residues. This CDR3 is CASSLAFGHSTDTQYF. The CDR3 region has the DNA TGTGCCAGCAGCTTAGCTTTCGGACATAGCACAGATACGCAGTATTTT.

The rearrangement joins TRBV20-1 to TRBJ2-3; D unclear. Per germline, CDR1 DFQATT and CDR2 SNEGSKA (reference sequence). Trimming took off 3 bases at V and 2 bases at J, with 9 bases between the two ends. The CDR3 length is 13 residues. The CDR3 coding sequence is TGCAGTGCTAGTCAATGGGACACAGATACGCAGTATTTT. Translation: CSASQWDTDTQYF.

CDR3: CASSQGGYGELFF. The CDR3 DNA is TGTGCCAGCAGCCAAGGGGGTTACGGGGAGCTGTTTTTT. This chain joins TRBV3-1 (or the pseudogene TRBV3-2) and TRBJ2-2; D is undetermined. The CDR3 runs to 13 residues. Germline loops: CDR1 LGHDT, CDR2 YNNKEL (reference sequence). Trimming shortened V by 1 base and J by 7 bases, and 7 bases separated the two germline ends.

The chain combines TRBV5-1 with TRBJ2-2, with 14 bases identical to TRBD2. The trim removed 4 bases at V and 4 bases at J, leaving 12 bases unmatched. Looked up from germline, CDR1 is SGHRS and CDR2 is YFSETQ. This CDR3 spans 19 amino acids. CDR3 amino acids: CASSPASGTSGGVTGELFF. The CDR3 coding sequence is TGCGCCAGCAGCCCGGCCTCCGGGACTAGCGGGGGAGTCACCGGGGAGCTGTTTTTT.

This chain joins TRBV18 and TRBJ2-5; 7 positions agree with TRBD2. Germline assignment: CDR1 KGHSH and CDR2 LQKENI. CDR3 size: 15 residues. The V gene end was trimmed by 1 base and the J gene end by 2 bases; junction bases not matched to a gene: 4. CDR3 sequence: CASSPLAGLQETQYF. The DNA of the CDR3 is TGTGCCAGCTCACCACTAGCGGGCCTTCAAGAGACCCAGTACTTC.

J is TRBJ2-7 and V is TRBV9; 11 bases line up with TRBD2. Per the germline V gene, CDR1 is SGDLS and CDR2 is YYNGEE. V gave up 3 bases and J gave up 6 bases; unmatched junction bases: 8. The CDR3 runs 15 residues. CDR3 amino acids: CASSAYLAGGSEQYF. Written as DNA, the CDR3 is TGTGCCAGCAGCGCGTACCTAGCGGGAGGTAGCGAGCAGTACTTC.

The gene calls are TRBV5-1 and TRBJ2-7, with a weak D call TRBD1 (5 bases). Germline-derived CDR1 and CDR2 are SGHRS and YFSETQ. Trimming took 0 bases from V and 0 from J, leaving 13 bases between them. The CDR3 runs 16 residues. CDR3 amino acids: CASSLVRQGYSYEQYF. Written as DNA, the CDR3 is TGCGCCAGCAGCTTGGTGCGGCAGGGATACTCCTACGAGCAGTACTTC. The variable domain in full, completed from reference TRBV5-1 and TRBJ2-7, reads KAGVTQTPRYLIKTRGQQVTLSCSPISGHRSVSWYQQTPGQGLQFLFEYFSETQRNKGNFPGRFSGRQFSNSRSEMNVSTLELGDSALYLCASSLVRQGYSYEQYFGPGTRLTVT.

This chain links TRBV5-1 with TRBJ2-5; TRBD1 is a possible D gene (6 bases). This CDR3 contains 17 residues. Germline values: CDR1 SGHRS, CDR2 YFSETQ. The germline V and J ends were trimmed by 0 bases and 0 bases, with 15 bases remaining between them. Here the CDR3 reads CASSLGTAGTYQETQYF. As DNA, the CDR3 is TGCGCCAGCAGCTTGGGGACAGCCGGAACCTACCAAGAGACCCAGTACTTC. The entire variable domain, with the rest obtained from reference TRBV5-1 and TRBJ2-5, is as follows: KAGVTQTPRYLIKTRGQQVTLSCSPISGHRSVSWYQQTPGQGLQFLFEYFSETQRNKGNFPGRFSGRQFSNSRSEMNVSTLELGDSALYLCASSLGTAGTYQETQYFGPGTRLLVL.

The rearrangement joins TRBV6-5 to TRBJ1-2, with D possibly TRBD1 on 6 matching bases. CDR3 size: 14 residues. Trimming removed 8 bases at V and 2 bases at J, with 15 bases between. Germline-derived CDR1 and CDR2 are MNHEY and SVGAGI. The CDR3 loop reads CASGKGTGNYGYTF. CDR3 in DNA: TGTGCCAGCGGGAAAGGTACAGGGAACTATGGCTACACCTTC.

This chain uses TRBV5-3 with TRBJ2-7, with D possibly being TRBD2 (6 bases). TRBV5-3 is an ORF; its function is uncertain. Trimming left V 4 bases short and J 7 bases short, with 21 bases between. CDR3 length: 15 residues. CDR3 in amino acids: CARSPYRDSQEEQYF. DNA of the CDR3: TGTGCCAGAAGCCCGTACCGGGACTCCCAGGAGGAGCAGTACTTC.

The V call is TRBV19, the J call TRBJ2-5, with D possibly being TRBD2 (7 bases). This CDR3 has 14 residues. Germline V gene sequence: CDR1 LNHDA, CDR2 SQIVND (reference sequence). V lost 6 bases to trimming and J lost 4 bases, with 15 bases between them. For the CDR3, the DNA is TGTGCCAGTAGACAACAGGGAGGGAGAGAGACCCAGTACTTC. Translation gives CASRQQGGRETQYF.

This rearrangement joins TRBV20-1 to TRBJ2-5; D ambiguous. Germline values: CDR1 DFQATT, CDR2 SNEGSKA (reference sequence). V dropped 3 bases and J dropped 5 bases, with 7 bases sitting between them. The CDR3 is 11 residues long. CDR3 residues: CSASISETQYF. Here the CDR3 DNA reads TGCAGTGCTAGTATTTCGGAGACCCAGTACTTC.